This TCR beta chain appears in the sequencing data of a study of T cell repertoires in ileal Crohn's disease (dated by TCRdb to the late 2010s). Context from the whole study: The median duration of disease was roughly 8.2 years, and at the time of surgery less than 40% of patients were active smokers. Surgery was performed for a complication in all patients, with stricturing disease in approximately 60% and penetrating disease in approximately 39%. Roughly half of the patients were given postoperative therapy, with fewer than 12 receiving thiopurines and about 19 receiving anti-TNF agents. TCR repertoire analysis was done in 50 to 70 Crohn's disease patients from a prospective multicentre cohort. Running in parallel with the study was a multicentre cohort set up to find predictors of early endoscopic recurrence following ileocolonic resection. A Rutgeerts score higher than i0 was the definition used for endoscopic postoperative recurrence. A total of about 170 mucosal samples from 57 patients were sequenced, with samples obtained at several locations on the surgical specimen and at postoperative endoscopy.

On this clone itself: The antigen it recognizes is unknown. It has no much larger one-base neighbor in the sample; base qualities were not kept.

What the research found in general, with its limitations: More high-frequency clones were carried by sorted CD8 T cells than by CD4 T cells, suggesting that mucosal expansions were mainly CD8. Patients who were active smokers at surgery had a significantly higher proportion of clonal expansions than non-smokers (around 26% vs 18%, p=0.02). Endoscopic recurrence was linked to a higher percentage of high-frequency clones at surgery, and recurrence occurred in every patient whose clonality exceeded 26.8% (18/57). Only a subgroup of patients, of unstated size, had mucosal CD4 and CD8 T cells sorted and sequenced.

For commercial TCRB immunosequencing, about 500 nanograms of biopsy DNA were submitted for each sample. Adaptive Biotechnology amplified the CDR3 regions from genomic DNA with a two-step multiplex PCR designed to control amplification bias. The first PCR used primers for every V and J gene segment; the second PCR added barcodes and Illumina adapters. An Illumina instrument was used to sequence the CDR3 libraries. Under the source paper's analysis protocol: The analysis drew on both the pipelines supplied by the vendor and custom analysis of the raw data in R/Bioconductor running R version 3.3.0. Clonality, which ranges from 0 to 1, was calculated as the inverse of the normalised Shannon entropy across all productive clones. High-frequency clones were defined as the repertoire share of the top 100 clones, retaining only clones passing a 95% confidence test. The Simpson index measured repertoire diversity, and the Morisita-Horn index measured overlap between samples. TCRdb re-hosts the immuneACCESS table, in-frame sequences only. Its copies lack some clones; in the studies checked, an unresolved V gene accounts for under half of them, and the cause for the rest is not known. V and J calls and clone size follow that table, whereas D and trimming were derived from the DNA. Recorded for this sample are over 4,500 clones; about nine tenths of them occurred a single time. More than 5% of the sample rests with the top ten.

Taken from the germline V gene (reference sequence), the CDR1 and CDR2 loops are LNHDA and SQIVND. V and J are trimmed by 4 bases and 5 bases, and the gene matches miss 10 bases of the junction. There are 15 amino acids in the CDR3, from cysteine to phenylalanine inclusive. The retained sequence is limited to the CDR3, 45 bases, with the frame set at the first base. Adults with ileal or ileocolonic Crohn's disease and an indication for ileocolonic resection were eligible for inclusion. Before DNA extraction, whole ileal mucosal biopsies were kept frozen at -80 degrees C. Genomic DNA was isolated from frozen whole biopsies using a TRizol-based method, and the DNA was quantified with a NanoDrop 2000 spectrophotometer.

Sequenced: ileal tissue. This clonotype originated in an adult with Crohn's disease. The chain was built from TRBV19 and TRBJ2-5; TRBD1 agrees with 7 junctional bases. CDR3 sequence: CASSTRGNLVETQYF. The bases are TGTGCCAGTAGTACCAGGGGGAATCTGGTGGAGACCCAGTACTTC.